These 12 T cell receptor beta chains came from one sample sequenced in a study of T cell responses to AZD1222 COVID-19 vaccine (dated by TCRdb to the early 2020s). Library preparation was by the immunoSEQ multiplex PCR assay. TCRdb mirrors the immuneACCESS table, restricted to in-frame sequences. Some clones are absent from its copies; in checked studies, under half trace to an unresolved V gene, and the reason for the others is unknown. Here the sample has about 140,000 clones; roughly nine tenths occur a single time. The ten largest clones take up 2.9% of the sample. The time point label here, explained by the study, means: baseline before first vaccination. The starting material was peripheral blood, obtained on day 0 of AZD1222 vaccination. These receptors came from an adult in good health.

The V call is TRBV29-1, the J call TRBJ2-7; TRBD2 aligns across 10 bases. V gave up 3 bases and J gave up 4 bases; unmatched junction bases: 9. The CDR3 covers 15 residues. CDR1 and CDR2 from the germline V gene are SQVTM and ANQGSEA. CDR3 coding DNA: TGCAGCGTTGAGACTAGCGGGCGGGTCTCTTACGAGCAGTACTTC. It yields the protein CSVETSGRVSYEQYF.

The chain has TRBV6-5 and TRBJ1-1; D unclear. Germline V gene sequence: CDR1 MNHEY, CDR2 SVGAGI. The CDR3 length is 13 residues. The V end was cut by 7 bases, the J end by 0 bases, with 9 bases between. The CDR3 sequence is CASTEGVNTEAFF. The CDR3 DNA reads as TGTGCCAGCACCGAGGGAGTGAACACTGAAGCTTTCTTT.

V is TRBV5-4 and J is TRBJ1-4; 10 bases agree with TRBD1. CDR3 size: 16 residues. The junction had 11 bases not matched to a gene; V was cut back by 4 bases and J by 8 bases. Germline V gene sequence: CDR1 SGHNT, CDR2 YYREEE (reference sequence). The CDR3 protein is CASSPGTGEGGEKLFF. CDR3 bases: TGTGCCAGCAGCCCGGGGACAGGGGAAGGGGGAGAAAAACTGTTTTTT.

The chain carries TRBV3-1 (or the pseudogene TRBV3-2) and TRBJ1-6; D gene ambiguous. The CDR3 consists of 15 residues. The germline V gene encodes CDR1 LGHDT and CDR2 YNNKEL (reference sequence). Trimming removed 1 base at V and 9 bases at J, with 13 bases between. The CDR3 region is CASSQGEIRGSPLHF. The CDR3 region has the DNA TGTGCCAGCAGCCAAGGGGAGATTCGAGGTTCACCCCTCCACTTT.

The genes are TRBV5-1 and TRBJ2-1; no firm D call. V was shortened by 0 bases and J by 0 bases, with 4 bases between the two germline ends. The CDR3 length is 14 residues. The V gene's germline CDR1 is SGHRS and CDR2 YFSETQ. The CDR3 sequence is CASSLGGSYNEQFF. CDR3 DNA sequence: TGCGCCAGCAGCTTGGGGGGCTCCTACAATGAGCAGTTCTTC. The entire variable domain, with the rest obtained from reference TRBV5-1 and TRBJ2-1, is as follows: KAGVTQTPRYLIKTRGQQVTLSCSPISGHRSVSWYQQTPGQGLQFLFEYFSETQRNKGNFPGRFSGRQFSNSRSEMNVSTLELGDSALYLCASSLGGSYNEQFFGPGTRLTVL.

J is TRBJ2-3 and V is TRBV2; D remains ambiguous. V was pared by 3 bases and J by 4 bases, with 8 bases between. The CDR3 is 13 amino acids. Looked up from germline, CDR1 is SNHLY and CDR2 is FYNNEI. This CDR3 reads CASSEVRSDTQYF. CDR3 in DNA: TGTGCCAGCAGTGAGGTCCGCTCAGATACGCAGTATTTT.

The gene calls are TRBV4-3 and TRBJ2-1; 11 bases match TRBD2. Unmatched junction bases numbered 4, after V lost 0 bases and J lost 3 bases. Germline V gives CDR1 LGHNA, CDR2 YSLEER. The CDR3 loop spans 17 amino acids. CDR3 sequence (DNA): TGCGCCAGCAGCCAAGAAATCGGGACTAGCGGCTACAATGAGCAGTTCTTC. It is translated as CASSQEIGTSGYNEQFF.

This chain connects TRBV6-5 to TRBJ1-5, with D possibly being TRBD1 (6 bases). Trimming stripped 2 bases from V and 0 bases from J, with 11 bases between. Looked up from germline, CDR1 is MNHEY and CDR2 is SVGAGI. The CDR3 runs to 16 residues. The CDR3 bases are TGTGCCAGCAGTTACCGGGGGCCATATAGCAATCAGCCCCAGCATTTT. Translated, it gives CASSYRGPYSNQPQHF.

This chain joins TRBV5-1 and TRBJ2-7; D call uncertain. The CDR3 is 14 amino acids. CDR1 is SGHRS, CDR2 YFSETQ, per germline. The V end was cut by 0 bases, the J end by 2 bases, with 9 bases between. The CDR3 protein is CASSLVGNAYEQYF. CDR3 sequence (DNA): TGCGCCAGCAGCTTGGTGGGGAATGCCTACGAGCAGTACTTC.

This chain connects TRBV6-1 to TRBJ1-1, with D maybe TRBD1 (5 bases). V lost 2 bases and J 4 bases, leaving 17 bases between the germline ends. The CDR3 spans 16 residues. Per germline, CDR1 MNHNS and CDR2 SASEGT. The CDR3 here is CASSEKAVLRGTEAFF. The CDR3 nucleotides read TGTGCCAGCAGTGAAAAAGCTGTTTTGAGGGGCACTGAAGCTTTCTTT.

V is TRBV6-2 or TRBV6-3 and J is TRBJ1-6, with TRBD1 as a possible D gene (5 bases). The CDR3 is 15 amino acids. The germline gives CDR1 MNHEY, CDR2 SVGEGT. Trimming shortened V by 2 bases and J by 6 bases, and 11 bases separated the two germline ends. The CDR3 DNA follows: TGTGCCAGCAGTTACCCCCGGGGGATTAATTCACCCCTCCACTTT. It codes for CASSYPRGINSPLHF.

The chain links TRBV18 to TRBJ2-1; D gene unclear. Deletions cut 2 bases from V and 8 bases from J, with 10 bases between. This CDR3 has 13 residues. Germline V lookup: CDR1 KGHSH, CDR2 LQKENI. The CDR3 nucleotides read TGTGCCAGCTCACCATTGGGTCCCGATGAGCAGTTCTTC. As protein: CASSPLGPDEQFF.